These T cell receptor beta chains were read from a single sample in a study of quantifying T cell responses using KT2 cells. Via MiXCR, TCRdb re-called the UMI-ligation and nested PCR reads, giving one row per CDR3 protein. Of over 40,000 distinct CDR3 sequences listed, 9.5% to 13% were seen once; the top ten hold about 9.4%. The specimen sequenced was PBMCs spiked with cells of the T cell clone KT2. The receptors stem from a human donor. Each CDR3 is given with its conserved first and last residue. D genes are given only for firm matches. A row's size may be missing; if present it is once, few, many or a size class.

abundance	d_gene	v_gene	j_gene	CDR3aa	CDR3nt
many	TRBD1	TRBV24-1	TRBJ1-3	CATSVPPGGRSGNTIYF	TGTGCCACCAGTGTACCTCCAGGGGGCCGATCAGGAAACACCATATATTTT
few	-	TRBV20-1	TRBJ2-3	CSASPPSEGVFYTQYF	TGCAGTGCTAGCCCCCCAAGCGAGGGGGTGTTCTATACGCAGTATTTT
-	TRBD1	TRBV5-1	TRBJ1-2	CASSRNRGQGYTF	TGCGCCAGCAGCAGGAACAGGGGGCAAGGCTACACCTTC
-	-	TRBV9	TRBJ2-3	CASSTRAGREDTQYF	TGTGCCAGCAGCACCCGGGCGGGGCGAGAAGATACGCAGTATTTT
-	-	TRBV6-2/TRBV6-3	TRBJ2-3	CASSSDRSRATQYF	TGTGCCAGCAGTTCCGACCGTAGCAGGGCTACGCAGTATTTT
-	-	TRBV7-9	TRBJ1-2	CASSLGSSNYGYTF	TGTGCCAGCAGCTTAGGTTCTTCTAACTATGGCTACACCTTC
few	TRBD1	TRBV30	TRBJ1-1	CAWSAGGPEAFF	TGTGCCTGGAGTGCAGGGGGCCCTGAAGCTTTCTTT
few	-	TRBV10-1	TRBJ2-4	CASSEMQGIQYF	TGCGCCAGCAGTGAGATGCAGGGCATTCAGTACTTC
-	TRBD1	TRBV6-2/TRBV6-3	TRBJ1-1	CASSRGQLIIEAFF	TGTGCCAGCAGTAGGGGACAGTTAATAATCGAAGCTTTCTTT
-	TRBD2	TRBV6-2/TRBV6-3	TRBJ2-3	CASNRLAGSTDTQYF	TGTGCCAGCAATCGGCTAGCGGGGAGCACAGATACGCAGTATTTT
few	TRBD1	TRBV2	TRBJ1-1	CASSGDRVVSGYTEAFF	TGTGCCAGCTCTGGGGACAGGGTCGTTTCTGGGTACACTGAAGCTTTCTTT
few	-	TRBV20-1	TRBJ2-7	CSARDLNRVLAEQYF	TGCAGTGCTAGAGATTTGAACAGGGTTCTGGCCGAGCAGTACTTC
once	-	TRBV6-5	TRBJ2-2	CASSPQGGQGGELFF	TGTGCCAGCAGTCCTCAAGGAGGTCAGGGCGGGGAGCTGTTTTTT
many	-	TRBV20-1	TRBJ2-7	CSASSGPLDSYEQYF	TGCAGTGCTAGCAGCGGACCGCTGGATTCCTACGAGCAGTACTTC
few	-	TRBV2	TRBJ2-6	CASSEKRVVGSGANVLTF	TGTGCCAGCAGTGAAAAGAGGGTAGTGGGCTCTGGGGCCAACGTCCTGACTTTC
-	-	TRBV7-8	TRBJ2-2	CASSLYWKGLRDTGELFF	TGTGCCAGCAGCTTATATTGGAAGGGGCTCCGGGACACCGGGGAGCTGTTTTTT
-	TRBD1	TRBV5-1	TRBJ1-2	CASSLGGGEPVGYTF	TGCGCCAGCAGCTTGGGAGGGGGCGAGCCGGTCGGCTACACCTTC
-	TRBD1	TRBV4-1	TRBJ2-6	CASSQAPGQGAGGANVLTF	TGCGCCAGCAGCCAAGCTCCGGGACAGGGGGCTGGTGGGGCCAACGTCCTGACTTTC
few	-	TRBV3-1	TRBJ1-6	CASSQGRFPLHF	TGTGCCAGCAGCCAAGGGCGATTCCCCCTCCACTTT
many	TRBD2	TRBV5-1	TRBJ2-1	CASSLDPTSGYNEQFF	TGCGCCAGCAGCTTGGACCCGACTAGCGGATACAATGAGCAGTTCTTC
many	-	TRBV3-1	TRBJ2-5	CASSQDEETQYF	TGTGCCAGCAGCCAAGATGAAGAGACCCAGTACTTC
-	-	TRBV5-6	TRBJ1-2	CASSHVRNYLYGYTF	TGTGCCAGCAGCCACGTGCGGAATTACCTCTATGGCTACACCTTC
-	TRBD1	TRBV2	TRBJ1-2	CASNQDRAYGYTF	TGTGCCAGCAACCAAGACAGGGCCTATGGCTACACCTTC
few	TRBD2	TRBV4-1	TRBJ2-7	CASSQGAGGAYEQYF	TGCGCCAGCAGCCAAGGAGCGGGGGGGGCATACGAGCAGTACTTC
-	TRBD2	TRBV20-1	TRBJ2-1	CSARPPGLAVYNEQFF	TGCAGTGCTAGACCTCCGGGACTAGCAGTCTACAATGAGCAGTTCTTC
many	-	TRBV7-2	TRBJ2-5	CASSLDQNPAETQYF	TGTGCCAGCAGCTTAGACCAGAACCCAGCAGAGACCCAGTACTTC
-	TRBD2	TRBV10-2	TRBJ2-2	CASSPAGGPNTGELFF	TGCGCCAGCAGTCCTGCGGGAGGGCCGAACACCGGGGAGCTGTTTTTT
-	-	TRBV12-3/TRBV12-4	TRBJ1-1	CASTLGGGNTEAFF	TGTGCCAGCACCCTGGGGGGGGGGAACACTGAAGCTTTCTTT
few	TRBD2	TRBV3-1	TRBJ2-1	CASSQEGGGVEQFF	TGTGCCAGCAGCCAAGAAGGTGGGGGGGTTGAGCAGTTCTTC